A single sample gave rise to the 11 T cell receptor beta chains below, sequenced in a study of cytomegalovirus exposure and HLA in healthy donors. The PCR was carried out with 60 Vbeta primers and 13 Jbeta primers. Clones were read by immunoSEQ multiplex PCR, and TCRdb kept only the in-frame ones, dropping some. The sample has 89,000 or so clones, 84% seen once; the top ten hold roughly 5.3%. Specimen: PBMCs. The receptors were gathered from a woman between 18 and 29 years old in good health and CMV-seropositive.

The rearrangement links TRBV18 to TRBJ1-5, with 7 bases matching TRBD1. In germline, CDR1 is KGHSH, CDR2 LQKENI. The V and J ends lost 3 bases and 9 bases, in that order; junction bases with no gene match: 8. The CDR3 spans 14 residues. DNA of the CDR3: TGTGCCAGCTCACCTGGACAGGAGGGGTTGCCCCAGCATTTT. Amino acids: CASSPGQEGLPQHF.

The chain combines TRBV7-6 with TRBJ2-7; maybe TRBD1 (5 bases). The germline CDR1 and CDR2 sequences are SGHVS and FNYEAQ. The CDR3 runs 14 residues. Trimming shortened V by 0 bases and J by 3 bases, and 9 bases separated the two germline ends. DNA for the CDR3: TGTGCCAGCAGCTTAGCGCAGGGTGTCTACGAGCAGTACTTC. Its protein is CASSLAQGVYEQYF.

The gene calls are TRBV25-1 and TRBJ2-7; the D gene is possibly TRBD2 (6 bases). Germline V gene sequence: CDR1 MGHDK, CDR2 SYGVNS. Trimming took off 6 bases at V and 0 bases at J, with 12 bases between the two ends. This CDR3 spans 14 amino acids. CDR3 bases: TGTGCCAGCAGCGTCGGGGGAAGCTCCTACGAGCAGTACTTC. Translating gives CASSVGGSSYEQYF.

This rearrangement joins TRBV28 to TRBJ2-7; 9 nucleotides match TRBD2. This CDR3 contains 13 residues. CDR1 and CDR2 from the germline V gene are MDHEN and SYDVKM. The ends lost 10 bases at V and 2 bases at J; junction bases unmatched: 6. The CDR3 region is CATGLASPYEQYF. CDR3 nucleotide sequence: TGTGCCACCGGACTAGCGTCCCCCTACGAGCAGTACTTC. The whole variable domain, remainder taken from reference TRBV28 and TRBJ2-7, is DVKVTQSSRYLVKRTGEKVFLECVQDMDHENMFWYRQDPGLGLRLIYFSYDVKMKEKGDIPEGYSVSREKKERFSLILESASTNQTSMYLCATGLASPYEQYFGPGTRLTVT.

This clone was counted a single time. This CDR3 is CASSLSTGTDTQYF. The CDR3 DNA reads as TGTGCCAGCAGCTTATCCACTGGCACAGATACGCAGTATTTT. The chain has TRBV11-3 and TRBJ2-3; no clear D gene. Germline lookup yields CDR1 SGHNT and CDR2 YENEEA. V lost 2 bases to trimming and J lost 1 base, with 7 bases between them. The CDR3 sequence is 14 residues long.

The chain couples TRBV6-6 to TRBJ1-1; unclear D gene. The CDR3 is made up of 14 amino acids. Germline CDR1 reads MNHNY; CDR2 reads SVGAGI (reference sequence). V was trimmed by 3 bases and J by 8 bases, leaving 16 bases between them. CDR3 in amino acids: CASSYPPARPEAFF. For the CDR3, the DNA is TGTGCCAGCAGTTATCCCCCAGCGAGGCCGGAAGCTTTCTTT.

The V call is TRBV4-2, the J call TRBJ2-5; weak D call: TRBD2 (6 bases). The DNA end is a closer match to TRBJ2-7, so the J assignment may be wrong. The CDR3 loop spans 16 amino acids. The V gene's germline CDR1 is LGHNA and CDR2 YNFKEQ. CDR3 loop: CASSQDWGVRVYEQYF. The CDR3 nucleotides read TGTGCCAGCAGCCAAGATTGGGGGGTCAGAGTCTACGAGCAGTACTTC.

For the CDR3, the DNA is TGCGCCAGCAGCGAAGACAGGGGGCTCGATGGCTACACCTTC. Amino acid sequence: CASSEDRGLDGYTF. This rearrangement joins TRBV5-1 to TRBJ1-2, with TRBD1 matching over 10 bases. Looked up from germline, CDR1 is SGHRS and CDR2 is YFSETQ. V was clipped by 4 bases and J by 6 bases; unmatched bases: 6. The CDR3 has 14 residues.

This chain joins TRBV7-9 and TRBJ1-2; D is uncertain. V was clipped by 2 bases and J by 5 bases, with 12 bases between them. This CDR3 is 14 amino acids long. Germline-derived CDR1 and CDR2 are SEHNR and FQNEAQ (reference sequence). CDR3 sequence (DNA): TGTGCCAGCAGCTTATCCCCATATCAGTATGGCTACACCTTC. It is translated as CASSLSPYQYGYTF.

The gene calls are TRBV28 and TRBJ1-2; D may be TRBD1 (6 bases). The CDR3 spans 13 residues. V lost 7 bases, J lost 8 bases, and 17 bases lay in between. CDR1 MDHEN and CDR2 SYDVKM come from the germline V gene. This CDR3 is CASISGARRGYTF. CDR3 nucleotides: TGTGCCAGCATCTCAGGGGCCCGGCGGGGCTACACCTTC.

The rearrangement uses TRBV29-1 and TRBJ1-2, with 7 bases lining up with TRBD1. CDR1 is SQVTM, CDR2 ANQGSEA, per germline. V was clipped by 7 bases and J by 2 bases; unmatched bases: 7. This CDR3 region has 13 residues. The CDR3 coding sequence is TGCAGCGATGGACAGGACAAAAACTATGGCTACACCTTC. Encoded protein: CSDGQDKNYGYTF.